The 32 T cell receptor beta chains below all came from one sample that was sequenced in a study of T-cell memory formation after mild COVID-19. A single record per CDR3 protein comes from TCRdb applying MiXCR to the 5' RACE reads. The sample contains about 84,000 distinct CDR3 sequences, 11% to 15% of which appear only once. Sequenced material: PBMCs or a T cell subset sorted from them (not recorded which). These receptor sequences come from an adult woman who had mild COVID-19 (a few samples of this study predate the infection). Cell type and time point are not known.

This clonotype has more than one count but fewer than ten. V is TRBV29-1 and J is TRBJ1-3; tentative D call: TRBD1 (5 bases). Germline V gene data show CDR1 as SQVTM and CDR2 as ANQGSEA. This CDR3 is 13 amino acids long. Trimming pared 2 bases from V and 8 bases from J, leaving 13 bases between. CDR3 residues: CSVETDTSHTIYF. CDR3 DNA sequence: TGCAGCGTTGAAACGGACACTTCACACACCATATATTTT.

In its sample, this clonotype was seen a few times. The V call is TRBV5-4, the J call TRBJ2-3; D is uncertain. V was trimmed by 4 bases and J by 6 bases, leaving 18 bases between them. Germline CDR1 reads SGHNT; CDR2 reads YYREEE (reference sequence). The CDR3 has 15 residues. CDR3 in amino acids: CASSPTDQPLDTQYF. The CDR3 nucleotides are TGTGCCAGCAGCCCGACTGACCAGCCGTTGGATACGCAGTATTTT. The full variable domain, rest sourced from reference TRBV5-4 and TRBJ2-3, is ETGVTQSPTHLIKTRGQQVTLRCSSQSGHNTVSWYQQALGQGPQFIFQYYREEENGRGNFPPRFSGLQFPNYSSELNVNALELDDSALYLCASSPTDQPLDTQYFGPGTRLTVL.

This clonotype was seen a single time. The junction shows a germline mismatch at one end, possibly a read error. This rearrangement joins TRBV6-2 or TRBV6-3 to TRBJ2-4; 7 bases agree with TRBD2. CDR1 and CDR2 from the germline V gene are MNHEY and SVGEGT. The CDR3 totals 16 residues. CDR3 loop: CARSYEGGLAKNIQYF. The CDR3 DNA follows: TGTGCCAGAAGTTACGAGGGAGGGTTGGCCAAAAACATTCAGTACTTC.

In this sample, this clonotype turned up a few times. The chain is built from TRBV2 and TRBJ2-3; D uncertain. CDR1 is SNHLY and CDR2 is FYNNEI in the germline V gene. The CDR3 length is 13 residues. V was pared by 8 bases and J by 5 bases, with 14 bases between. Here the CDR3 DNA reads TGTGCCAGCGTTCCCCCTGCTGGAGATACGCAGTATTTT. Protein sequence: CASVPPAGDTQYF.

V and J are TRBV13 and TRBJ2-1, with TRBD2 identical over 8 bases. There are 15 residues in the CDR3. With 5 bases clipped from V and 7 bases from J, the junction kept 10 bases outside the gene matches. Germline values: CDR1 PRHDT, CDR2 FYEKMQ (reference sequence). CDR3: CASSPGGGRQNEQFF. DNA for the CDR3: TGTGCCAGCAGCCCCGGGGGGGGGCGTCAGAATGAGCAGTTCTTC.

The rearrangement uses TRBV7-8 and TRBJ2-3, with D perhaps assigned TRBD1 or TRBD2 (5 bases each). Germline V gives CDR1 SGHVS, CDR2 FQNEAQ. V was shortened by 2 bases and J by 3 bases, with 12 bases between the two germline ends. CDR3 length: 15 residues. CDR3 residues: CASSLPRDHTDTQYF. In DNA form, the CDR3 reads TGTGCCAGCAGCTTACCCCGGGACCATACAGATACGCAGTATTTT. Based on the CDR3 plus reference TRBV7-8 and TRBJ2-3, the full variable domain is GAGVSQSPRYKVAKRGQDVALRCDPISGHVSLFWYQQALGQGPEFLTYFQNEAQLDKSGLPSDRFFAERPEGSVSTLKIQRTQQEDSAVYLCASSLPRDHTDTQYFGPGTRLTVL.

This clonotype turned up a few times. Here the CDR3 DNA reads TGTGCCAGCAGTTTAGGAGGGTTGAGCATAGGCGAGCAGTTCTTC. Translation: CASSLGGLSIGEQFF. The rearrangement joins TRBV12-3 or TRBV12-4 to TRBJ2-1, with D possibly TRBD2 on 5 matching bases. The V end was cut by 1 base, the J end by 10 bases, with 17 bases between. The CDR3 length is 15 residues.

The chain carries TRBV10-3 and TRBJ2-7; 8 bases match TRBD2. V was clipped by 6 bases and J by 4 bases; unmatched bases: 11. Germline CDR1 and CDR2: ENHRY and SYGVKD. The CDR3 extends over 15 amino acids. The CDR3 DNA is TGTGCCATCAGCGGGGGAAGCGGGAGCCAGTACGAGCAGTACTTC. This encodes CAISGGSGSQYEQYF.

This chain connects TRBV18 to TRBJ2-3, with D possibly being TRBD1 (6 bases). V was pared by 6 bases and J by 3 bases, with 28 bases between. The CDR3 has 19 amino acids. CDR1 and CDR2 from the germline V gene are KGHSH and LQKENI. The DNA of the CDR3 is TGTGCCAGCTCGATCTCACCCTACCCGACAGGACTCCCAACAGATACGCAGTATTTT. Translating it yields CASSISPYPTGLPTDTQYF.

V gene TRBV28 combines with J gene TRBJ2-3; 10 positions match TRBD1. The V gene's germline CDR1 is MDHEN and CDR2 SYDVKM. The V segment lost 10 bases and the J segment 4 bases; nucleotides outside the gene matches: 11. The CDR3 covers 15 residues. The chain's CDR3 is CATKRDRGIPDTQYF. CDR3 DNA sequence: TGTGCCACGAAGCGGGACAGGGGAATCCCAGATACGCAGTATTTT. The full variable domain, with the rest looked up from reference TRBV28 and TRBJ2-3, is DVKVTQSSRYLVKRTGEKVFLECVQDMDHENMFWYRQDPGLGLRLIYFSYDVKMKEKGDIPEGYSVSREKKERFSLILESASTNQTSMYLCATKRDRGIPDTQYFGPGTRLTVL.

V usage is TRBV6-2 or TRBV6-3 and J usage is TRBJ2-7, with 7 positions matching TRBD2. V shed 8 bases, J shed 5 bases, and the junction held 6 bases outside the gene matches. The CDR3 sequence is 12 residues long. Germline V gene data show CDR1 as MNHEY and CDR2 as SVGEGT. CDR3 in amino acids: CASGRGTNEQYF. The CDR3 coding sequence is TGTGCCAGCGGCCGCGGGACTAACGAGCAGTACTTC.

The V gene is TRBV12-3 or TRBV12-4, the J gene TRBJ1-5; D ambiguous. Trimming took off 1 base at V and 1 base at J, with 11 bases between the two ends. This CDR3 has 16 residues. The CDR3 DNA follows: TGTGCCAGCAGTTTAGGGCCTTTGGGAAGCAATCAGCCCCAGCATTTT. This codes for CASSLGPLGSNQPQHF.

The chain links TRBV20-1 to TRBJ1-3; TRBD1 might be the D (5 bases). The CDR3 totals 15 residues. V was cut by 3 bases and J by 0 bases, with 12 bases left in between. Per germline, CDR1 DFQATT and CDR2 SNEGSKA (reference sequence). CDR3 protein: CSASGDGRSGNTIYF. The CDR3 DNA follows: TGCAGTGCTAGCGGGGACGGTCGCTCTGGAAACACCATATATTTT.

This clonotype turned up a few times. CDR3: CASSESEFRETQYF. The CDR3, as DNA: TGTGCCAGCAGTGAATCGGAGTTTCGAGAGACCCAGTACTTC. The gene calls are TRBV25-1 and TRBJ2-5; D ambiguous. The CDR3 length is 14 residues. Per the germline V gene, CDR1 is MGHDK and CDR2 is SYGVNS. The V end lost 1 base, the J end lost 4 bases, and 10 bases lay between the germline ends.

This clonotype was detected only once. The chain carries TRBV4-1 and TRBJ2-7; D is tentatively TRBD1 or TRBD2 (5 bases each). The CDR3 covers 16 residues. Germline V gene lookup returns CDR1 MGHRA and CDR2 YSYEKL. V dropped 3 bases and J dropped 5 bases, with 20 bases sitting between them. The CDR3 region has the DNA TGCGCCAGCAGCCAGGGGACCGGGACCTACGTCCACGAGCAGTACTTC. Protein: CASSQGTGTYVHEQYF.

This clonotype was detected only a few times. The V gene is TRBV27, the J gene TRBJ2-3; 11 bases match TRBD2. The CDR3 is 16 residues long. CDR1 is MNHEY, CDR2 SMNVEV, per germline (reference sequence). V lost 6 bases, J lost 1 base, and 6 bases stayed unmatched. CDR3 sequence: CASRDGSGGGTDTQYF. Here the CDR3 DNA reads TGTGCCAGCAGGGATGGTAGCGGGGGGGGCACAGATACGCAGTATTTT.

This clonotype was seen more than once but under ten times. The chain carries TRBV12-3 or TRBV12-4 and TRBJ2-2, with TRBD2 identical over 7 bases. There are 16 residues in the CDR3. The V gene end was trimmed by 6 bases and the J gene end by 0 bases; junction bases not matched to a gene: 7. The CDR3 nucleotides read TGTGCCAGCAGGCTATCAGCGGGGACGAACACCGGGGAGCTGTTTTTT. This encodes CASRLSAGTNTGELFF.

The sample holds a few counts of this clonotype. V gene TRBV7-9 combines with J gene TRBJ2-7; no reliable D call. The CDR3 has 14 amino acids. V lost 3 bases to trimming and J lost 2 bases, with 11 bases between them. From germline, CDR1 is SEHNR and CDR2 FQNEAQ (reference sequence). In DNA form, the CDR3 reads TGTGCCAGCAGCTTCCCTACCCCAGCCTACGAGCAGTACTTC. Its translation: CASSFPTPAYEQYF.

This clonotype was counted only a few times. This rearrangement joins TRBV13 to TRBJ1-5; maybe TRBD1 (5 bases). This CDR3 region has 15 residues. Germline CDR1 reads PRHDT; CDR2 reads FYEKMQ (reference sequence). V dropped 5 bases and J dropped 4 bases, with 15 bases sitting between them. The CDR3 bases are TGTGCCAGCAGCCTCGGGACGGGTCGTAATCAGCCCCAGCATTTT. Protein: CASSLGTGRNQPQHF.

The chain carries TRBV7-9 and TRBJ2-3; the D gene is possibly TRBD2 (5 bases). From germline, CDR1 is SEHNR and CDR2 FQNEAQ (reference sequence). Trimming pared 6 bases from V and 2 bases from J, leaving 15 bases between. The CDR3 has 15 amino acids. CDR3 residues: CASSPGGHYTDTQYF. The DNA for the CDR3 is TGTGCCAGCAGTCCCGGCGGGCACTACACAGATACGCAGTATTTT.

This chain joins TRBV9 and TRBJ2-1; no firm D call. The CDR3 runs to 13 residues. The ends were cut back, 0 bases at V and 3 bases at J, with 4 bases in the middle. Germline values: CDR1 SGDLS, CDR2 YYNGEE. The CDR3 is CASSVDFYNEQFF. CDR3 nucleotide sequence: TGTGCCAGCAGCGTAGACTTCTACAATGAGCAGTTCTTC. The variable domain in full, completed from reference TRBV9 and TRBJ2-1, reads DSGVTQTPKHLITATGQRVTLRCSPRSGDLSVYWYQQSLDQGLQFLIQYYNGEERAKGNILERFSAQQFPDLHSELNLSSLELGDSALYFCASSVDFYNEQFFGPGTRLTVL.

The sample holds many counts of this clonotype. V and J are TRBV6-6 and TRBJ2-7, with D uncertain. CDR1 MNHNY and CDR2 SVGAGI come from the germline V gene (reference sequence). The CDR3 spans 12 residues. V was trimmed by 2 bases and J by 3 bases, leaving 5 bases between them. The chain's CDR3 is CASSYGNYEQYF. The CDR3 nucleotides read TGTGCCAGCAGTTACGGCAACTACGAGCAGTACTTC.

The chain joins TRBV2 to TRBJ2-7; D remains ambiguous. Germline CDR1 SNHLY, CDR2 FYNNEI. The CDR3 sequence is 10 residues long. Between the trimmed V and J ends, which lost 7 bases and 5 bases, there was a span of 6 bases. CDR3 coding DNA: TGTGCCAGCAACTACCACGAGCAGTACTTC. It is translated as CASNYHEQYF.

This clonotype was observed a handful of times. This rearrangement joins TRBV9 to TRBJ2-1; D is possibly TRBD2 (5 bases). V was cut by 0 bases and J by 10 bases, with 14 bases left in between. Looked up from germline, CDR1 is SGDLS and CDR2 is YYNGEE. The CDR3 spans 14 residues. For the CDR3, the DNA is TGTGCCAGCAGCGTAGCCCCTCTCGGGGAGGAGCAGTTCTTC. This translates into CASSVAPLGEEQFF.

This clonotype was counted many times. The chain has TRBV4-1 and TRBJ2-7, with D tentatively TRBD1 (6 bases). Germline values: CDR1 MGHRA, CDR2 YSYEKL. The CDR3 is 15 amino acids. V was shortened by 0 bases and J by 2 bases, with 11 bases between the two germline ends. The CDR3 DNA reads as TGCGCCAGCAGCCAAGAGCAGGGGAACCCCTACGAGCAGTACTTC. Amino acid sequence: CASSQEQGNPYEQYF.

The rearrangement joins TRBV4-1 to TRBJ2-3; D is undetermined. V dropped 3 bases and J dropped 2 bases, with 6 bases sitting between them. The germline V gene encodes CDR1 MGHRA and CDR2 YSYEKL. This CDR3 comprises 13 residues. CDR3 in amino acids: CASSHPFTDTQYF. CDR3 nucleotides: TGCGCCAGCAGCCACCCCTTCACAGATACGCAGTATTTT.

V and J are TRBV7-9 and TRBJ2-1; 11 bases line up with TRBD2. In germline, CDR1 is SEHNR, CDR2 FQNEAQ (reference sequence). The CDR3 runs to 15 residues. Unmatched junction bases numbered 5, after V lost 1 base and J lost 9 bases. The CDR3 sequence: CASSLVLAGVREQFF. In DNA, the CDR3 is TGTGCCAGCAGCTTAGTACTAGCGGGAGTGCGTGAGCAGTTCTTC.

In its sample, this clonotype ranks as medium-sized (0.01 to 0.1%). The chain has TRBV27 and TRBJ2-1; 7 bases fit TRBD2. V lost 7 bases, J lost 6 bases, and 21 bases stayed unmatched. CDR3 length equals 18 residues. CDR1 and CDR2 (germline): MNHEY, SMNVEV (reference sequence). In nucleotides, the CDR3 is TGTGCCAGCACCACTACCGGGGGGTCCCTTCTGCTTACCAATGAGCAGTTCTTC. Protein: CASTTTGGSLLLTNEQFF.

This clonotype has more than one count but fewer than ten. This sequence joins TRBV24-1 and TRBJ2-5; tentatively, D is TRBD1 (5 bases). The CDR3 loop spans 15 amino acids. Between the trimmed V and J ends, which lost 2 bases and 4 bases, there was a span of 13 bases. From germline, CDR1 is KGHDR and CDR2 SFDVKD. This CDR3 is CATSDSDNWGETQYF. The CDR3 region has the DNA TGTGCCACCAGTGATTCGGACAACTGGGGAGAGACCCAGTACTTC.

The chain combines TRBV12-3 or TRBV12-4 with TRBJ2-3; TRBD1 agrees at 7 bases. The CDR3 consists of 14 residues. Trimming at V came to 5 bases and at J to 4 bases, leaving 6 bases not matched to a gene. The CDR3 region has the DNA TGTGCCAGCAGTCCCGACAGGGAATCAGATACGCAGTATTTT. Translation: CASSPDRESDTQYF.

The chain recombines TRBV20-1 with TRBJ2-5; D perhaps matches TRBD2 (6 bases). CDR1 DFQATT and CDR2 SNEGSKA come from the germline V gene (reference sequence). V dropped 5 bases and J dropped 1 base, with 11 bases sitting between them. This CDR3 spans 13 amino acids. The CDR3 bases are TGCAGTGCTCCGGGGGACGGCCAAGAGACCCAGTACTTC. It translates to CSAPGDGQETQYF.

This clonotype was found a few times. The chain combines TRBV30 with TRBJ2-1; 7 bases map to TRBD1. The CDR3 consists of 13 residues. V shed 0 bases, J shed 11 bases, and the junction held 7 bases outside the gene matches. Germline V gives CDR1 GTSNPN, CDR2 SVGIG (reference sequence). The CDR3 DNA reads TGTGCCTGGAGTGTAGGGGGCCTGGGACAGCAGTTCTTC. Its translation is CAWSVGGLGQQFF.